Each of the 20 T cell receptor beta chains below was sequenced from the same sample in a study of blood T cells in healthy people across ages. Primed by a sample-barcoded 5' primer and a J-beta primer mix, a second PCR proceeded for about 6 to 11 cycles. TCRdb reprocessed the 5' RACE reads with MiXCR, giving one entry per CDR3 protein. The top ten hold approximately 40% of the sample, which has more than 650,000 distinct CDR3 sequences, roughly 50% seen once. The sequencing sample was made of blood. Receptor source: a man aged 80 or over in good health.

The rearrangement uses TRBV29-1 and TRBJ2-3, with D unclear. The CDR3 sequence is 11 residues long. Germline lookup yields CDR1 SQVTM and CDR2 ANQGSEA. V shed 7 bases and J shed 3 bases, with 8 bases lying between them. The CDR3 coding sequence is TGCAGCGCACCTTCTACAGATACGCAGTATTTT. It translates to CSAPSTDTQYF.

This chain joins TRBV10-3 and TRBJ2-7, with D hard to call. The DNA end favors TRBJ2-5, so the J call may be wrong. Per germline, CDR1 ENHRY and CDR2 SYGVKD. There are 15 residues in the CDR3. CDR3 nucleotides: TGTGCCATCAGTAAAAATAATCCTCGGGAAGAGACCCAGTACTTC. Its protein is CAISKNNPREETQYF.

The genes are TRBV5-1 and TRBJ2-1, with D possibly TRBD1 on 6 matching bases. Trimming shortened V by 4 bases and J by 4 bases, and 12 bases separated the two germline ends. Germline V CDR1 and CDR2: SGHRS, YFSETQ. This CDR3 has 14 residues. As DNA, the CDR3 is TGCGCCAGCAGCACCGACAGGTATTACAATGAGCAGTTCTTC. This encodes CASSTDRYYNEQFF.

At least ten counts were recorded for this clonotype. The V and J genes are TRBV2 and TRBJ2-7; 9 nucleotides align to TRBD1. CDR1 and CDR2 (germline): SNHLY, FYNNEI. This CDR3 is 14 amino acids long. Losses at the gene ends were 7 bases for V and 4 bases for J; bases not matched to a gene: 8. The CDR3 reads CASNSADRGYEQYF. CDR3 sequence (DNA): TGTGCCAGCAACAGCGCGGACAGGGGATACGAGCAGTACTTC. The variable domain in full, with the rest retrieved from reference TRBV2 and TRBJ2-7, is EPEVTQTPSHQVTQMGQEVILRCVPISNHLYFYWYRQILGQKVEFLVSFYNNEISEKSEIFDDQFSVERPDGSNFTLKIRSTKLEDSAMYFCASNSADRGYEQYFGPGTRLTVT.

In DNA, the CDR3 is TGTGCCAGCAGTTTATCGGGAGGGCCGGGAGAGACCCAGTACTTC. It yields the protein CASSLSGGPGETQYF. The chain is built from TRBV28 and TRBJ2-5; 8 bases are shared with TRBD2. Trimming cost V 1 base and J 4 bases; bases outside gene matches: 5. CDR3 size: 15 residues. Germline V lookup: CDR1 MDHEN, CDR2 SYDVKM.

The chain carries TRBV3-1 and TRBJ2-7; D is possibly TRBD1 or TRBD2 (5 bases each). CDR3 length: 13 residues. V dropped 2 bases and J dropped 4 bases, with 9 bases sitting between them. Germline values: CDR1 LGHDT, CDR2 YNNKEL (reference sequence). The CDR3 DNA reads as TGTGCCAGCAGCCAACTGGGGGTGTACGAGCAGTACTTC. Translation: CASSQLGVYEQYF.

In this sample, this clonotype turned up many times. The gene calls are TRBV7-2 and TRBJ2-1; 12 nucleotides align to TRBD2. The CDR3 is 17 amino acids. V lost 0 bases, J lost 3 bases, and 3 bases stayed unmatched. The germline gives CDR1 SGHTA, CDR2 FQGNSA. The CDR3 protein is CASSLAWTSGNYNEQFF. The CDR3 coding sequence is TGTGCCAGCAGCTTAGCGTGGACTAGCGGGAACTACAATGAGCAGTTCTTC. The whole variable domain, filled in from reference TRBV7-2 and TRBJ2-1, reads GAGVSQSPSNKVTEKGKDVELRCDPISGHTALYWYRQSLGQGLEFLIYFQGNSAPDKSGLPSDRFSAERTGGSVSTLTIQRTQQEDSAVYLCASSLAWTSGNYNEQFFGPGTRLTVL.

A few counts support this clonotype. The rearrangement uses TRBV7-9 and TRBJ2-1; 7 nucleotides align to TRBD1. The closer fit of TRBJ2-7 to the DNA end suggests the J call may be wrong. The CDR3 runs 16 residues. Germline CDR1 reads SEHNR; CDR2 reads FQNEAQ (reference sequence). For the CDR3, the DNA is TGTGCCAGCAGCTCAAACACTCGACAGGGTGGATACGAGCAGTACTTC. The encoded protein is CASSSNTRQGGYEQYF.

The V gene is TRBV10-3, the J gene TRBJ1-2; possible D gene TRBD1, 5 bases. Germline V lookup: CDR1 ENHRY, CDR2 SYGVKD. The V and J ends lost 7 bases and 2 bases respectively, with 17 bases between them. This CDR3 contains 15 residues. DNA of the CDR3: TGTGCCATCACCCCAGACAGAGCCTCCAACTATGGCTACACCTTC. It specifies CAITPDRASNYGYTF.

V is TRBV6-6 and J is TRBJ2-7; D is possibly TRBD2 (6 bases). The CDR3 length is 15 residues. V lost 0 bases and J lost 4, with 13 bases in between. CDR1 and CDR2 (germline): MNHNY, SVGAGI (reference sequence). The CDR3 region has the DNA TGTGCCAGCAGTTACTCGGTAGCGGTCCCTTACGAGCAGTACTTC. Translating gives CASSYSVAVPYEQYF.

V usage is TRBV3-1 and J usage is TRBJ1-2; D is ambiguous. Between the trimmed V and J ends, which lost 1 base and 0 bases, there was a span of 12 bases. The germline V gene has CDR1 LGHDT and CDR2 YNNKEL (reference sequence). This CDR3 comprises 16 residues. The CDR3 spells CASSQGWSNTNYGYTF. The CDR3 bases are TGTGCCAGCAGCCAAGGATGGAGTAATACTAACTATGGCTACACCTTC.

The genes are TRBV18 and TRBJ2-7, with D possibly matching TRBD2 (5 bases). Germline lookup yields CDR1 KGHSH and CDR2 LQKENI. The CDR3 runs to 17 residues. V was cut by 1 base and J by 0 bases, with 16 bases left in between. CDR3 amino acids: CASSPLELADISYEQYF. The CDR3 nucleotides are TGTGCCAGCTCACCACTTGAGCTAGCTGATATCTCCTACGAGCAGTACTTC.

The J gene is TRBJ2-7, the V gene TRBV9; D may be TRBD2 (6 bases). Germline CDR1 SGDLS, CDR2 YYNGEE. This CDR3 spans 15 amino acids. The ends were cut back, 0 bases at V and 6 bases at J, with 16 bases in the middle. Here the CDR3 reads CASSVATNPGGEQYF. The CDR3 coding sequence is TGTGCCAGCAGCGTAGCTACTAATCCCGGGGGCGAGCAGTACTTC.

This clonotype was seen more than once but under ten times. The chain joins TRBV5-1 to TRBJ2-3; 13 bases match TRBD2. This CDR3 comprises 18 residues. The V and J ends lost 3 bases and 1 base, in that order; junction bases with no gene match: 8. Germline assignment: CDR1 SGHRS and CDR2 YFSETQ. CDR3 DNA: TGCGCCAGCAGCTCTACTAGCGGGAGGGCTCTTGGCACAGATACGCAGTATTTT. Translation: CASSSTSGRALGTDTQYF.

The chain links TRBV29-1 to TRBJ2-1, with unresolved D. This CDR3 region has 15 residues. CDR1 is SQVTM and CDR2 is ANQGSEA in the germline V gene. The V and J ends lost 0 bases and 2 bases respectively, with 11 bases between them. The CDR3 protein is CSVEDPARAYNEQFF. CDR3 DNA sequence: TGCAGCGTTGAAGATCCGGCCCGGGCCTACAATGAGCAGTTCTTC.

V gene TRBV6-2 or TRBV6-3 combines with J gene TRBJ2-1, with 9 bases aligning to TRBD2. CDR1 MNHEY and CDR2 SVGEGT come from the germline V gene. V lost 6 bases and J lost 0; bases outside the gene matches: 15. The CDR3 covers 19 residues. The CDR3, as DNA: TGTGCCAGCAGAAGCGGGGCGGGAGGGTCCTATAGCTCCTACAATGAGCAGTTCTTC. This sequence encodes CASRSGAGGSYSSYNEQFF.

The genes are TRBV20-1 and TRBJ2-7; 10 positions agree with TRBD2. Germline V CDR1 and CDR2: DFQATT, SNEGSKA (reference sequence). CDR3 length: 15 amino acids. The J segment lost 2 bases and the V segment lost 6 bases, leaving 10 bases of the junction unmatched. CDR3 nucleotides: TGCAGTGCCATACGGACTAGCGGTGGGACCTACGAGCAGTACTTC. It codes for CSAIRTSGGTYEQYF.

The V and J genes are TRBV25-1 and TRBJ1-6, with D perhaps matching TRBD1 (5 bases). Germline assignment: CDR1 MGHDK and CDR2 SYGVNS. The CDR3 is 15 residues long. V lost 8 bases, J lost 6 bases, and 17 bases lay in between. CDR3 DNA sequence: TGTGCCAGCGCCTACCGGGACGGCGGTAATTCACCCCTCCACTTT. Translated: CASAYRDGGNSPLHF.

In its sample, this clonotype was seen a few times. This chain connects TRBV7-9 to TRBJ1-5; 8 bases match TRBD1. J gave up 6 bases and V 6 bases, and 10 bases lay outside the gene matches. Germline CDR1 is SEHNR and CDR2 is FQNEAQ (reference sequence). The CDR3 is 15 residues long. As DNA, the CDR3 is TGTGCCAGCAGTCCTGGACAGGGACTAACTCAGCCCCAGCATTTT. The encoded protein is CASSPGQGLTQPQHF.

This chain joins TRBV3-1 and TRBJ2-5; D remains unclear. Germline values: CDR1 LGHDT, CDR2 YNNKEL (reference sequence). The CDR3 spans 15 residues. Trimming left V 6 bases short and J 5 bases short, with 19 bases between. The CDR3 region is CASSPSQATRETQYF. For the CDR3, the DNA is TGTGCCAGCAGTCCGAGCCAGGCGACCAGGGAGACCCAGTACTTC.